These 8 T cell receptor beta chains originate from one sample sequenced in a study of T cell responses to AZD1222 COVID-19 vaccine. Here immunoSEQ multiplex PCR was the method, and the copy in TCRdb shows in-frame clones only, minus some. The sample includes 160,000 or so clones, roughly nine tenths seen only once; the top ten take roughly 1.7%. The sequences come from peripheral blood, collected on day 0 of AZD1222 vaccination. These TCRs come from an adult in good health.

This chain uses TRBV19 with TRBJ2-5, with D possibly matching TRBD2 (5 bases). CDR3 size: 12 residues. Trimming left V 4 bases short and J 5 bases short, with 8 bases between. From germline, CDR1 is LNHDA and CDR2 SQIVND (reference sequence). The CDR3 DNA reads as TGTGCCAGTAGTACTACGGGGGAGACCCAGTACTTC. It encodes CASSTTGETQYF.

The gene calls are TRBV9 and TRBJ2-5; 10 bases match TRBD1. The ends lost 4 bases at V and 5 bases at J; junction bases unmatched: 5. CDR1 is SGDLS, CDR2 YYNGEE, per germline. CDR3 length: 14 amino acids. CDR3 region: CASSPRDRGETQYF. CDR3 nucleotide sequence: TGTGCCAGCAGCCCCCGGGACAGGGGTGAGACCCAGTACTTC.

The rearrangement uses TRBV7-3 and TRBJ2-5, with TRBD1 as a possible D gene (6 bases). Trimming left V 5 bases short and J 2 bases short, with 15 bases between. Germline-derived CDR1 and CDR2 are SGHTA and FQGTGA. The CDR3 sequence is 15 residues long. This CDR3 reads CASSPQGLGQETQYF. The CDR3 DNA reads as TGTGCCAGCAGCCCACAGGGTTTGGGGCAAGAGACCCAGTACTTC.

This chain connects TRBV9 to TRBJ1-6; D uncertain. Germline V gene sequence: CDR1 SGDLS, CDR2 YYNGEE. The V end lost 0 bases, the J end lost 7 bases, and 5 bases lay between the germline ends. The CDR3 is 13 amino acids. The CDR3 protein is CASSVVVNSPLHF. The CDR3 DNA sequence: TGTGCCAGCAGCGTAGTCGTAAATTCACCCCTCCACTTT.

J is TRBJ1-1 and V is TRBV6-2 or TRBV6-3; D perhaps matches TRBD1 (5 bases). CDR1 is MNHEY and CDR2 is SVGEGT in the germline V gene. V was pared by 5 bases and J by 3 bases, with 10 bases between. The CDR3 loop spans 13 amino acids. The CDR3 nucleotides read TGTGCCAGCAGTCGGGGCAGGGACACTGAAGCTTTCTTT. Protein: CASSRGRDTEAFF.

This chain connects TRBV28 to TRBJ2-1; D uncertain. Trimming pared 7 bases from V and 9 bases from J, leaving 25 bases between. The CDR3 covers 16 residues. From germline, CDR1 is MDHEN and CDR2 SYDVKM. The CDR3 nucleotides are TGTGCCAGCACCGACCCCGGAACTTTGCGTTCGGGTGAGCAGTTCTTC. This codes for CASTDPGTLRSGEQFF.

The chain employs TRBV3-1 (or the pseudogene TRBV3-2) and TRBJ2-6; 7 positions agree with TRBD1. The CDR3 extends over 16 amino acids. The J segment lost 4 bases and the V segment lost 1 base, leaving 4 bases of the junction unmatched. Germline CDR1 LGHDT, CDR2 YNNKEL (reference sequence). Written as DNA, the CDR3 is TGTGCCAGCAGCCAAGGACAGGGTCGAGGGGCCAACGTCCTGACTTTC. Its protein is CASSQGQGRGANVLTF.

The CDR3 here is CASSQTSDNEQFF. The CDR3 DNA is TGTGCCAGCAGCCAGACTAGCGACAATGAGCAGTTCTTC. This chain uses TRBV7-9 with TRBJ2-1, with 8 bases identical to TRBD2. With 5 bases clipped from V and 5 bases from J, the junction kept 2 bases outside the gene matches. CDR3 length: 13 amino acids. CDR1 is SEHNR, CDR2 FQNEAQ, per germline (reference sequence).